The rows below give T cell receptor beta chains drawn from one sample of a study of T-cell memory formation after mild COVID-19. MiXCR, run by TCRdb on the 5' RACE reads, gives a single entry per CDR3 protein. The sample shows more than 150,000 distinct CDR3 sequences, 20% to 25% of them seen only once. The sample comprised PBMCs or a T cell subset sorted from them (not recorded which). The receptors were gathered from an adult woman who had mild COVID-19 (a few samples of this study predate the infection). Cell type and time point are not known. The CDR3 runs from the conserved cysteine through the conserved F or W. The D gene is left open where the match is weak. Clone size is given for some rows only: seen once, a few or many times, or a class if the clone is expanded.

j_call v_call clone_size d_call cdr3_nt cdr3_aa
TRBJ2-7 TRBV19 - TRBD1 TGTGCCACAGGGACAGGGCCTACCTACGAGCAGTACTTC CATGTGPTYEQYF
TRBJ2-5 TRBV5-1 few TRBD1 TGCGCCAGCAGCTTGTACCGGACAGGGGGCCTCCAAGAGACCCAGTACTTC CASSLYRTGGLQETQYF
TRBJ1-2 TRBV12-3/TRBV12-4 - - TGTGCCAGCAAGACGGGGGGGACGAACACCTTC CASKTGGTNTF
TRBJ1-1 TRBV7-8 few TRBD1 TGTGCCAGCAGCTTAGAAAACAGGGGTTACACTGAAGCTTTCTTT CASSLENRGYTEAFF
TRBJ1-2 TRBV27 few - TGTGCCAGCAGTTCGGGGGCCGGACAGTTCTATGGCTACACCTTC CASSSGAGQFYGYTF
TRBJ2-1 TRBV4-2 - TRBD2 TGTGCCAGCAGCCAAGTGGTCGGGAGGGCCCCCAATGAGCAGTTCTTC CASSQVVGRAPNEQFF
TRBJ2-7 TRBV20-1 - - TGCAGTGCTAGAACGGGAGAATACGAGCAGTACTTC CSARTGEYEQYF
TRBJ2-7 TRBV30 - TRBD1 TGTGCCTGGATGACCCGGACAGGTCCCTACGAGCAGTACTTC CAWMTRTGPYEQYF
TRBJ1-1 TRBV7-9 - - TGTGCCAGCAGCTTAGCTAGGGATGAAGCTTTCTTT CASSLARDEAFF
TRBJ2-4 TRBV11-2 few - TGTGCCAGCAGCTTAGACGCACTGGGAGGGGGATATACCTCTAGCCAAAACATTCAGTACTTC CASSLDALGGGYTSSQNIQYF